This paragraph reports one TCR beta chain. This entry is derived from a study of cytomegalovirus exposure and HLA in healthy donors. Here immunoSEQ multiplex PCR was the method, and the copy in TCRdb shows in-frame clones only, minus some. The sample contains 150,000 to 200,000 clones, roughly 83% of which appear only once. The V and J ends lost 2 bases and 6 bases respectively, with 14 bases between them. Germline V gene data show CDR1 as MRHNA and CDR2 as SNTAGT. This CDR3 has 14 amino acids. The TCR comes from a man younger than 40 in good health and CMV-seropositive. Sequencing was done on a sample of PBMCs. This chain connects TRBV6-4 to TRBJ2-7, with unresolved D. The CDR3 nucleotides read TGTGCCAGCAGTGACGGGCCAGATACTTCCGAGCAGTACTTC. This codes for CASSDGPDTSEQYF.